The rows below give T cell receptor beta chains drawn from one sample of a study of blood T cell repertoires in COVID-19. Using immunoSEQ multiplex PCR, the repertoire was profiled, and TCRdb retains in-frame clones only, with some absent. Of over 300,000 clones detected, about 90% appear once; the ten largest clones hold around 7%. What was sequenced was peripheral blood. These receptors were taken from a young man with active or convalescent COVID-19. Both conserved end residues are part of each CDR3. A D gene is named only where the DNA matches it firmly. Size is omitted from some rows. Given values are once, few, many or a class for expanded clones.

clone_size: .; j_call: TRBJ2-7; v_call: TRBV27; d_call: TRBD2; cdr3_nt: TGTGCCAGCAGTTGGGGTATAGCGGGGTCCTACGAGCAGTACTTC; cdr3_aa: CASSWGIAGSYEQYF
clone_size: once; j_call: TRBJ2-7; v_call: TRBV7-9; d_call: .; cdr3_nt: TGTGCCAGCAGCTTAGGGCAATACGAGCAGTACTTC; cdr3_aa: CASSLGQYEQYF
clone_size: .; j_call: TRBJ2-6; v_call: TRBV6-1; d_call: TRBD2; cdr3_nt: TGTGCCAGCAGTGAACAACTAGCGGCTGGGGCCAACGTCCTGACTTTC; cdr3_aa: CASSEQLAAGANVLTF
clone_size: .; j_call: TRBJ2-1; v_call: TRBV6-2/TRBV6-3; d_call: .; cdr3_nt: TGTGCCAGCAGTTATCGGGCAGGGGATTACTACAATGAGCAGTTCTTC; cdr3_aa: CASSYRAGDYYNEQFF
clone_size: .; j_call: TRBJ2-7; v_call: TRBV27; d_call: TRBD1; cdr3_nt: TGTGCCAGCAGTATCTACAGGGGAGATCCCTACGAGCAGTACTTC; cdr3_aa: CASSIYRGDPYEQYF
clone_size: .; j_call: TRBJ2-7; v_call: TRBV29-1; d_call: TRBD2; cdr3_nt: TGCAGCGCAGTCCCGGGACTAGCGGGGGGGCTAGAGTACTTC; cdr3_aa: CSAVPGLAGGLEYF
clone_size: .; j_call: TRBJ2-3; v_call: TRBV19; d_call: TRBD2; cdr3_nt: TGTGCCAGTAGTCTTCTAGCGGTCAGCACAGATACGCAGTATTTT; cdr3_aa: CASSLLAVSTDTQYF
clone_size: .; j_call: TRBJ2-1; v_call: TRBV15; d_call: TRBD2; cdr3_nt: TGTGCCACCAGCATCACTCTTGGCGGGAGGGCCTACAATGAGCAGTTCTTC; cdr3_aa: CATSITLGGRAYNEQFF
clone_size: .; j_call: TRBJ2-5; v_call: TRBV25-1; d_call: .; cdr3_nt: TGTGCCAGCAGTGAGGGGGGTGGGACCCAGTACTTC; cdr3_aa: CASSEGGGTQYF
clone_size: .; j_call: TRBJ1-2; v_call: TRBV3-1/TRBV3-2; d_call: .; cdr3_nt: TGTGCCAGCAGCCACCCAGGGGTGAGTGGCTACACCTTC; cdr3_aa: CASSHPGVSGYTF
clone_size: .; j_call: TRBJ2-1; v_call: TRBV4-1; d_call: TRBD2; cdr3_nt: TGCGCCAGCAGCCCGGGACTAGCGGGGGGGTTTTACAATGAGCAGTTCTTC; cdr3_aa: CASSPGLAGGFYNEQFF
clone_size: .; j_call: TRBJ1-1; v_call: TRBV7-9; d_call: .; cdr3_nt: TGTGCCAGCAGCTTAGAAGCAGGGAACACTGAAGCTTTCTTT; cdr3_aa: CASSLEAGNTEAFF
clone_size: .; j_call: TRBJ1-6; v_call: TRBV4-2; d_call: .; cdr3_nt: TGTGCCAGCAGCCAAGATCCAGGGGTTGTCTCACCCCTCCACTTT; cdr3_aa: CASSQDPGVVSPLHF
clone_size: few; j_call: TRBJ1-5; v_call: TRBV2; d_call: .; cdr3_nt: TGTGCCAGCAGTCGGGCAGGAGGGAGCAGCAATCAGCCCCAGCATTTT; cdr3_aa: CASSRAGGSSNQPQHF
clone_size: .; j_call: TRBJ1-1; v_call: TRBV9; d_call: TRBD1; cdr3_nt: TGTGCCAGCAGCTCGAAGACAGGGGGGGAGAACACTGAAGCTTTCTTT; cdr3_aa: CASSSKTGGENTEAFF
clone_size: .; j_call: TRBJ2-3; v_call: TRBV12-5; d_call: .; cdr3_nt: TGTGCTAGTGGTTTGCCCGCGGTCCTTAGCACAGATACGCAGTATTTT; cdr3_aa: CASGLPAVLSTDTQYF
clone_size: .; j_call: TRBJ1-4; v_call: TRBV5-1; d_call: TRBD1; cdr3_nt: TGCGCCAGCAGCTTAGGGACAGGGGGTGAAAAACTGTTTTTT; cdr3_aa: CASSLGTGGEKLFF
clone_size: few; j_call: TRBJ1-4; v_call: TRBV2; d_call: .; cdr3_nt: TGTGCCAGCAGTGAACGGGTACCTAATGAAAAACTGTTTTTT; cdr3_aa: CASSERVPNEKLFF
clone_size: .; j_call: TRBJ2-7; v_call: TRBV19; d_call: TRBD1; cdr3_nt: TGTGCCAGTAGTTCCAGGACAGGAACCTACGAGCAGTACTTC; cdr3_aa: CASSSRTGTYEQYF
clone_size: few; j_call: TRBJ2-7; v_call: TRBV28; d_call: .; cdr3_nt: TGTGCCAGCAGTTTATCAGTTTGGCGGGACCCCTACGAGCAGTACTTC; cdr3_aa: CASSLSVWRDPYEQYF
clone_size: .; j_call: TRBJ1-2; v_call: TRBV2; d_call: .; cdr3_nt: TGTGCCAGCAGGGAGAATAAGCAGACAGGAATCTATAACTATGGCTACACCTTC; cdr3_aa: CASRENKQTGIYNYGYTF
clone_size: .; j_call: TRBJ1-2; v_call: TRBV28; d_call: TRBD1; cdr3_nt: TGTGCCAGCAAGGGACCCCTGGGACAGGGGAACTATGGCTACACCTTC; cdr3_aa: CASKGPLGQGNYGYTF
clone_size: few; j_call: TRBJ2-7; v_call: TRBV29-1; d_call: .; cdr3_nt: TGCAGCGTTGGAGCAGGGGTAGAAAACGAGCAGTACTTC; cdr3_aa: CSVGAGVENEQYF
clone_size: .; j_call: TRBJ2-5; v_call: TRBV7-2; d_call: TRBD2; cdr3_nt: TGTGCCAGCAGCTTTCGGGGGGGCCAAGAGACCCAGTACTTC; cdr3_aa: CASSFRGGQETQYF
clone_size: .; j_call: TRBJ2-3; v_call: TRBV21-1; d_call: .; cdr3_nt: TGTGCCAGCAGCAAAGCGCCGCCGCCCGGTCCCGCAGATACGCAGTATTTT; cdr3_aa: CASSKAPPPGPADTQYF
clone_size: .; j_call: TRBJ2-7; v_call: TRBV7-9; d_call: .; cdr3_nt: TGTGCCAGCAGCTTCGGACGGGGCGAGCAGTACTTC; cdr3_aa: CASSFGRGEQYF
clone_size: .; j_call: TRBJ1-4; v_call: TRBV4-2; d_call: .; cdr3_nt: TGTGCCAGCAGCCAAGATGGGGGGACTAATGAAAAACTGTTTTTT; cdr3_aa: CASSQDGGTNEKLFF
clone_size: .; j_call: TRBJ1-1; v_call: TRBV4-2; d_call: TRBD1; cdr3_nt: TGTGCCAGCAGCCAAGTCGGCAGGGGGCTCAACACTGAAGCTTTCTTT; cdr3_aa: CASSQVGRGLNTEAFF
clone_size: .; j_call: TRBJ2-7; v_call: TRBV9; d_call: TRBD2; cdr3_nt: TGTGCCAGCAGCACTAGCGGGGGGGCCGTCTCCTACGAGCAGTACTTC; cdr3_aa: CASSTSGGAVSYEQYF
clone_size: .; j_call: TRBJ1-2; v_call: TRBV9; d_call: TRBD1; cdr3_nt: TGTGCCAGCAGTAGCCGGGACAGGGTCGTGCGCTACACCTTC; cdr3_aa: CASSSRDRVVRYTF
clone_size: .; j_call: TRBJ2-7; v_call: TRBV9; d_call: TRBD1; cdr3_nt: TGTGCCAGCAGCGTTACCGGGACAGAAGCCTACGAGCAGTACTTC; cdr3_aa: CASSVTGTEAYEQYF
clone_size: .; j_call: TRBJ2-1; v_call: TRBV27; d_call: .; cdr3_nt: TGTGCCAGCCACTTGGGGGGTGGGTCCTACAATGAGCAGTTCTTC; cdr3_aa: CASHLGGGSYNEQFF
clone_size: .; j_call: TRBJ2-2; v_call: TRBV5-1; d_call: TRBD1; cdr3_nt: TGCGCCAGCAGCTTTGTGACAGGGGTCGACGGGGAGCTGTTTTTT; cdr3_aa: CASSFVTGVDGELFF
clone_size: .; j_call: TRBJ1-4; v_call: TRBV4-1; d_call: TRBD1; cdr3_nt: TGCGCCAGCAGCCGCCATCCCGGGACAGGGGCAACTAATGAAAAACTGTTTTTT; cdr3_aa: CASSRHPGTGATNEKLFF
clone_size: .; j_call: TRBJ1-6; v_call: TRBV7-6; d_call: .; cdr3_nt: TGTGCCAGCAGCGGCGGGGAGAGGGTGACTTCACCCCTCCACTTT; cdr3_aa: CASSGGERVTSPLHF
clone_size: .; j_call: TRBJ1-2; v_call: TRBV7-2; d_call: TRBD1; cdr3_nt: TGTGCCAGCAGCTTAACCTGGACAGGGGGTCCCTATGGCTACACCTTC; cdr3_aa: CASSLTWTGGPYGYTF
clone_size: .; j_call: TRBJ2-3; v_call: TRBV9; d_call: TRBD1; cdr3_nt: TGTGCCAGCAGCGTAGTGGGACAGGCAGATACGCAGTATTTT; cdr3_aa: CASSVVGQADTQYF
clone_size: .; j_call: TRBJ2-7; v_call: TRBV9; d_call: .; cdr3_nt: TGTGCCAGCAGCCTCCAGGGGACTAACTACGAGCAGTACTTC; cdr3_aa: CASSLQGTNYEQYF
clone_size: .; j_call: TRBJ2-3; v_call: TRBV27; d_call: .; cdr3_nt: TGTGCCAGCAGTTTCGAACCTAGGCTTTTTTTTGAGACGCAGTATTTT; cdr3_aa: CASSFEPRLFFETQYF
clone_size: .; j_call: TRBJ2-5; v_call: TRBV27; d_call: .; cdr3_nt: TGTGCCAGCAGCATAAGTGGGGGCTTACTAGAGACCCAGTACTTC; cdr3_aa: CASSISGGLLETQYF
clone_size: .; j_call: TRBJ2-1; v_call: TRBV15; d_call: TRBD2; cdr3_nt: TGTGCCACCAGCCCTCACAGGCGGACGGGACTAGCGGTTGTGGGCAACTCCTACAATGAGCAGTTCTTC; cdr3_aa: CATSPHRRTGLAVVGNSYNEQFF
clone_size: .; j_call: TRBJ1-2; v_call: TRBV6-5; d_call: TRBD1; cdr3_nt: TGTGCCACAGTGGGACAGGGTACTGGCTACACCTTC; cdr3_aa: CATVGQGTGYTF
clone_size: .; j_call: TRBJ2-7; v_call: TRBV5-5; d_call: .; cdr3_nt: TGTGCCAGCAGCTTGGCGTACGAGCAGTACTTC; cdr3_aa: CASSLAYEQYF
clone_size: .; j_call: TRBJ2-3; v_call: TRBV28; d_call: TRBD2; cdr3_nt: TGTGCCAGCAGCACTCCCGGGGGGGCCCCCACAGATACGCAGTATTTT; cdr3_aa: CASSTPGGAPTDTQYF
clone_size: .; j_call: TRBJ2-7; v_call: TRBV7-2; d_call: .; cdr3_nt: TGTGCCAGCAGCTTAGGAGGTGTAAGCTCCTACGAGCAGTACTTC; cdr3_aa: CASSLGGVSSYEQYF
clone_size: once; j_call: TRBJ1-5; v_call: TRBV19; d_call: TRBD1; cdr3_nt: TGTGCCAGTAGTTTCCAGGGGGTCCAGCCCCAGCATTTT; cdr3_aa: CASSFQGVQPQHF
clone_size: .; j_call: TRBJ2-3; v_call: TRBV6-4; d_call: TRBD2; cdr3_nt: TGTGCCAGCAGTCGTAGCGGGGTGAGCACAGATACGCAGTATTTT; cdr3_aa: CASSRSGVSTDTQYF
clone_size: .; j_call: TRBJ1-1; v_call: TRBV20-1; d_call: .; cdr3_nt: TGCAGTGCTCCCAGGGGCACTGAAGCTTTCTTT; cdr3_aa: CSAPRGTEAFF